Listed below are T cell receptor beta chains from one sample, sequenced in a study of blood T cell repertoires in COVID-19. The assay was immunoSEQ multiplex PCR, and TCRdb's table has in-frame clones only and misses some. The sample holds some 130,000 clones, around 86% seen once. The source material was peripheral blood. These receptor sequences come from a woman in her 70s with COVID-19, enrolled during active disease. Both conserved end residues are part of each CDR3. The D gene is left open where the match is weak. Rows give clone size only sometimes, using once, few, many, or a class for an expanded clone.

NA	13	NA	TRBJ2-5	TRBV5-1	TGCGCCAGCAGCTTGGAATTGGAGGAGACCCAGTACTTC	CASSLELEETQYF
NA	14	NA	TRBJ2-3	TRBV7-2	TGTGCCAGCAGCTCCCTCCTAGGCGGGGATACGCAGTATTTT	CASSSLLGGDTQYF
TRBD1	16	NA	TRBJ1-5	TRBV28	TGTGCCAGCAGCTCTTTCGTGACAGGGATCAATCAGCCCCAGCATTTT	CASSSFVTGINQPQHF
NA	14	few	TRBJ1-3	TRBV10-3	TGTGCCATCAGGGCTACAGGGTCTGGAAACACCATATATTTT	CAIRATGSGNTIYF
NA	14	NA	TRBJ1-6	TRBV11-2	TGTGCCAGCAGCTTCCCGGGATTTAATTCACCCCTCCACTTT	CASSFPGFNSPLHF
TRBD2	17	NA	TRBJ2-7	TRBV18	TGTGCCAGCTCACCAACACTTCAGCCCAGCGGGGGGGCCTTGCAGTACTTC	CASSPTLQPSGGALQYF
NA	16	NA	TRBJ1-1	TRBV5-5	TGTGCCAGCAGCTTGAGGTGGCAGGGATGGGACACTGAAGCTTTCTTT	CASSLRWQGWDTEAFF
NA	15	few	TRBJ2-1	TRBV5-1	TGCGCCAGCAGCTTGGAGGACTGGCCCTACAATGAGCAGTTCTTC	CASSLEDWPYNEQFF
NA	14	NA	TRBJ2-1	TRBV30	TGTGCCTGGAGCGAGACTAACTCCTACAATGAGCAGTTCTTC	CAWSETNSYNEQFF
NA	14	NA	TRBJ1-1	TRBV7-3	TGTGCCAGCAGCTTGCACCGGGACACCACTGAAGCTTTCTTT	CASSLHRDTTEAFF
NA	14	NA	TRBJ2-1	TRBV11-2	TGTGCCAGCAGCGGAGAGGGGGACTACAATGAGCAGTTCTTC	CASSGEGDYNEQFF
TRBD2	16	NA	TRBJ2-5	TRBV28	TGTGCCAGCAGTTTCCTAAGCGGGGGGGCCGGAGAGACCCAGTACTTC	CASSFLSGGAGETQYF
NA	15	NA	TRBJ1-3	TRBV27	TGTGCCAGCAGTCCTTTTTGGGGAGGTGGAAACACCATATATTTT	CASSPFWGGGNTIYF
NA	17	NA	TRBJ2-5	TRBV11-3	TGTGCCAGCAGCTTAGGGCTCCAAGTCCCAGACCAAGAGACCCAGTACTTC	CASSLGLQVPDQETQYF
NA	15	NA	TRBJ1-2	TRBV28	TGTGCCAGCAGCTTTTCGGGATCAGATAACTATGGCTACACCTTC	CASSFSGSDNYGYTF
NA	17	NA	TRBJ1-1	TRBV11-2	TGTGCCAGCAGCTTTGTTTTTTCGGCGGGGCGGAACACTGAAGCTTTCTTT	CASSFVFSAGRNTEAFF
TRBD1	13	NA	TRBJ1-5	TRBV5-1	TGCGCCAGCAGACCCGACAGGGATCAGCCCCAGCATTTT	CASRPDRDQPQHF
TRBD1	13	NA	TRBJ1-5	TRBV29-1	TGCAGCGTCAGTGACAGGGGGGATCAGCCCCAGCATTTT	CSVSDRGDQPQHF
NA	12	few	TRBJ2-7	TRBV7-9	TGTGCCAGCAGTTCCGGGATCTACGAGCAGTACTTC	CASSSGIYEQYF
TRBD2	14	few	TRBJ2-3	TRBV7-2	TGTGCCAGCATCCGGGGGGACCCCGGGGATACGCAGTATTTT	CASIRGDPGDTQYF
NA	15	NA	TRBJ1-6	TRBV6-5	TGTGCCAGCAGGCGACAGCCAGGGTCAGATTCACCCCTCCACTTT	CASRRQPGSDSPLHF
NA	14	few	TRBJ1-6	TRBV30	TGTGCCCTTAGTCGTGACAGGAGTTATTCACCCCTCCACTTT	CALSRDRSYSPLHF
TRBD1	16	NA	TRBJ1-4	TRBV11-2	TGTGCCAGCAGGCCAATCAGGGGGCGGGAAGGTGAAAAACTGTTTTTT	CASRPIRGREGEKLFF
NA	14	NA	TRBJ2-7	TRBV19	TGTGCCAGTAGTATACGCGCAACTTTCTACGAGCAGTACTTC	CASSIRATFYEQYF
NA	17	NA	TRBJ2-2	TRBV11-3	TGTGCCAGCAGCCTCCCGACAGCAGTATCGAACACCGGGGAGCTGTTTTTT	CASSLPTAVSNTGELFF
NA	18	NA	TRBJ1-4	TRBV15	TGTGCCACCAGTGCACAACCGGGAGTTTTGCGTCCAAGGGAAAAACTGTTTTTT	CATSAQPGVLRPREKLFF
NA	15	NA	TRBJ1-6	TRBV3-1/TRBV3-2	TGTGCCAGCAGCCCACTGACACGGGGAGGTTCACCCCTCCACTTT	CASSPLTRGGSPLHF
NA	15	once	TRBJ1-3	TRBV5-1	TGCGCCAGCAGCCCGGAAACAGGGACTGGAAACACCATATATTTT	CASSPETGTGNTIYF
NA	14	once	TRBJ1-1	TRBV2	TGTGCCAGCAGACCAACTTCAGGTAACTCTGAAGCTTTCTTT	CASRPTSGNSEAFF
TRBD2	15	NA	TRBJ2-7	TRBV27	TGTGCCAGCAGTTTCGGGACTAGGGACGCCTACGAGCAGTACTTC	CASSFGTRDAYEQYF
TRBD1	17	once	TRBJ2-3	TRBV5-1	TGCGCCAGCAGCCCGGGACAGGGCTTGGGCACCACAGATACGCAGTATTTT	CASSPGQGLGTTDTQYF
NA	14	NA	TRBJ1-6	TRBV25-1	TGTGCCAGCAGCCCCAGGACAAGGGCCTCACCCCTCCACTTT	CASSPRTRASPLHF
TRBD2	17	NA	TRBJ2-2	TRBV3-1/TRBV3-2	TGTGCCAGCAGCCAAGTCAGCGGGGGGGCGTTCACCGGGGAGCTGTTTTTT	CASSQVSGGAFTGELFF
TRBD2	17	once	TRBJ2-7	TRBV5-1	TGCGCCAGCAGCTTCGGGGCGGGGGGCCGCCTAACCTACGAGCAGTACTTC	CASSFGAGGRLTYEQYF
NA	13	NA	TRBJ1-2	TRBV7-8	TGTGCCAGCAAGCCACAGTCTATGGTGGGCTACACCTTC	CASKPQSMVGYTF
NA	13	NA	TRBJ1-1	TRBV28	TGTGCCAGCAGTTCTTTTAGGACTTTCCGAGCTTTCTTT	CASSSFRTFRAFF
TRBD2	14	few	TRBJ2-7	TRBV10-2	TGCGCCAGCAGCTTGGGACTAGCGATCTACGAGCAGTACTTC	CASSLGLAIYEQYF
NA	16	NA	TRBJ2-2	TRBV7-2	TGTGCCAGCAGCTTAGCGCCCCAGGGGAACACCGGGGAGCTGTTTTTT	CASSLAPQGNTGELFF
NA	15	few	TRBJ2-3	TRBV7-9	TGTGCCAGCAGCCCCGTGGGGGGTGGGCCAGATACGCAGTATTTT	CASSPVGGGPDTQYF
TRBD1	16	NA	TRBJ1-2	TRBV14	TGTGCCAGCAGCCAACGCGTTACAGGGGTAGGGACTGGCTACACCTTC	CASSQRVTGVGTGYTF
NA	17	NA	TRBJ2-3	TRBV7-9	TGTGCCAGCAGCTTTGGTGGCGGGGCGGGGTGGACAGATACGCAGTATTTT	CASSFGGGAGWTDTQYF
NA	14	NA	TRBJ2-7	TRBV7-8	TGTGCCAGCAGCAGGGGGGGTAGTCTATACGAGCAGTACTTC	CASSRGGSLYEQYF
NA	15	NA	TRBJ1-6	TRBV2	TGTGCCAGCAGCTGGAGGGACTCCTATAATTCACCCCTCCACTTT	CASSWRDSYNSPLHF
NA	15	few	TRBJ1-4	TRBV20-1	TGCAGTGCTAGTAATATGGCCAGGGGCGTAGAAAAACTGTTTTTT	CSASNMARGVEKLFF
NA	14	NA	TRBJ2-1	TRBV2	TGTGCCAGCAGTGTGGACAGTTCCTACAATGAGCAGTTCTTC	CASSVDSSYNEQFF
NA	18	NA	TRBJ2-1	TRBV7-8	TGTGCCAGCAGCGCTCACCGTTGGCTGGGGCGTCTCTACAATGAGCAGTTCTTC	CASSAHRWLGRLYNEQFF
NA	16	NA	TRBJ1-5	TRBV28	TGTGCCAGCAGTTTATTTTCCAGGGGAAGCAATCAGCCCCAGCATTTT	CASSLFSRGSNQPQHF
NA	14	NA	TRBJ2-5	TRBV7-2	TGTGCCAGCAGCCGGACTAAAAAACAAGAGACCCAGTACTTC	CASSRTKKQETQYF
NA	14	once	TRBJ1-2	TRBV28	TGTGCCAGCAACTCTCCGGCACGGGGCTATGGCTACACCTTC	CASNSPARGYGYTF
NA	15	NA	TRBJ2-2	TRBV7-3	TGTGCCAGCAGCTTAACGGGAGGAATCGCCGGGGAGCTGTTTTTT	CASSLTGGIAGELFF
TRBD2	15	once	TRBJ2-7	TRBV9	TGTGCCAGCAGCGCTAGCGGGGGGGGTCCCTACGAGCAGTACTTC	CASSASGGGPYEQYF
TRBD1	15	NA	TRBJ1-6	TRBV28	TGTGCCAGCCGGCGCGTGACAGGGGCGAATTCACCCCTCCACTTT	CASRRVTGANSPLHF
TRBD2	20	NA	TRBJ2-1	TRBV5-4	TGTGCCAGCAGCCCCTCCGGGACTAGCGGGGGAGCCGGGCGAGAACATGAGCAGTTCTTC	CASSPSGTSGGAGREHEQFF
NA	14	once	TRBJ1-2	TRBV28	TGTGCCAGCAGCTCCACTACTCCCCCCTATGGCTACACCTTC	CASSSTTPPYGYTF
NA	14	NA	TRBJ1-4	TRBV6-5	TGTGCCAGCTGCCCAGCGATAACTAATGAAAAACTGTTTTTT	CASCPAITNEKLFF